This TCR beta chain was captured in a study of cytomegalovirus exposure and HLA in healthy donors. The study, taken as a whole, reports: Being indistinguishable, some V segments were excluded, TRBV6-2 and TRBV6-3 among them. For TCR beta chains, V- and J-gene trimming was later linked to a missense DCLRE1C variant. Previously analyzed data showed that most TCR beta V segments were productive at a frequency of about 90% or about 30%. Among TCR beta chains of equal frequency, HLA-associated ones were more clonally expanded in a later analysis.

As for this clone: The antigen remains unidentified.

The PCR used 60 Vbeta and 13 Jbeta primers. The method was immunoSEQ multiplex PCR; TCRdb's version includes in-frame clones alone and lacks a portion of them. The data hold under 250,000 clones, with more than 70% observed a single time. The V gene's germline CDR1 is MNHNS and CDR2 SASEGT. Trimming removed 6 bases from V and 10 bases from J; junction bases left unmatched: 10. The CDR3 contains 13 residues. This sequence was found in a boy younger than 18 in good health and CMV-seronegative. The sample consisted of PBMCs. This rearrangement joins TRBV6-1 to TRBJ1-2; TRBD1 agrees at 8 bases. CDR3 in amino acids: CASRPDRARDYTF. The CDR3 DNA reads TGTGCCAGCAGACCGGACAGGGCGCGGGACTACACCTTC.